This paragraph covers one T cell receptor beta chain sequence. This receptor's antigen is unknown. An end of the junction does not agree with germline; a read error may underlie this. This entry is derived from a study of cytomegalovirus exposure and HLA in healthy donors (dated by TCRdb to 2016 to 2017). For the wider study: According to an earlier analysis of several hundred of the donors, 150 million to 200 million T cells yielded 90 million to 140 million unique TCR beta sequences and 276 Gb of sequence data. Approximately 300 gigabases of sequencing data and approximately 92 million unique TCR sequences made up an early release that covered roughly 670 HLA-typed donors. An earlier analysis of 587 of the donors applied high-throughput TCR beta sequencing to assess whether each TCR beta V gene segment acted as functional or pseudogenic. A separate validation cohort of 100 to 150 different subjects was used in addition to the roughly 640-subject first cohort. Four or five DR-DQ haplotypes were handled as single units for association and clustering because linkage in the cohort was strong. Class I and class II HLA loci were covered by the typing at four-digit resolution. A later genetic analysis used genome-wide SNP genotypes for about 60% of the roughly 700 donors, treating that subset as a discovery cohort. On average, roughly 240,000 unique TCR beta nucleotide sequences were sequenced per donor among 398 genotyped donors of the cohort, with 15% to 20% of those sequences being non-productive. In a later analysis, previously published TCR beta repertoires from 500 to 750 donors were re-analyzed and high-resolution HLA genotyping was added so that TCR occurrence patterns could be studied. Typing coverage differed by locus: A, B, C, DRB1 and DQB1 were typed in about 629-640 donors, DQA1 in about 500, DPA1 in roughly 590, and DPB1 in just under 480. Every repertoire in the discovery cohort had been generated on one and the same sequencing platform. Rather than drawing on any new phenotypic data, the later analysis identified candidate immune exposures from TCR beta sequences and the way those sequences occurred across donors. The study aimed to test whether cataloging public T cell receptors could reveal signatures of past pathogen exposure. Of the approximately 400 genotyped donors, about 80% fell in the genetic ancestry cluster associated with self-reported Caucasian donors. Donor age, sex, ethnicity and CMV serostatus were compiled alongside the repertoire data. High-throughput TCR immunosequencing, statistical association of individual TCRs with disease status, and machine learning were combined to predict cytomegalovirus infection status. The study used immunosequencing to profile the T cell repertoires of 666 subjects and linked those repertoires to cytomegalovirus serostatus.

The cohort comprised under 700 healthy bone marrow donors. At the time of sampling, every cohort member was nominally healthy, though immune exposures that went unrecorded were likely present. The donor tested CMV seronegative, placing the donor among the 350 to 400 seronegative members of the cohort. Every donor gave a peripheral blood sample, and the peripheral blood mononuclear cells from that sample were used for TCR beta sequencing. The Qiagen DNeasy Blood Extraction Kit was used to extract genomic DNA from the blood cell samples. Beyond this particular receptor, the publication reports: Presence/absence analyses assumed roughly uniform sequencing depth across donors, an assumption that may not hold. For the cohort, immune exposure information was limited to CMV serostatus. A later genetic analysis reported fewer N-insertions in productive TCRs among donors in an Asian-associated ancestry cluster than the roughly 670-donor mean. A later genetic analysis associated a missense DCLRE1C variant with V-gene and J-gene trimming of TCR beta chains, and an independent cohort replicated the association. Because some donors lacked HLA typing at each locus, the association tests relied only on the typed subset. A later analysis reported that several top co-occurrence clusters appeared linked to parvovirus B19, influenza, CMV and Epstein-Barr virus. Cytomegalovirus status was reported to be diagnosed by the classifier with high specificity and sensitivity in both the original and validation cohorts. Most CMV-associated TCR beta chains appeared to be HLA-restricted in a later analysis, and the HLA associations seemed to be driven largely by CMV exposure. Linkage disequilibrium might explain the correlated functional status among segregating V segments, but an unknown experimental factor could not be ruled out. In a later analysis, HLA-associated TCR beta chains showed more clonal expansion and lower generation probabilities than non-associated chains that were equally common. In vitro tests confirmed that a few of the cytomegalovirus-associated TCR beta chains recognize cytomegalovirus antigens. The authors suggested that the approach could potentially be extended to other disease states and immunological phenotypes. A later analysis found that TCR association rates varied across HLA loci, with DRB1 alleles showing the most associated TCRs and HLA-C alleles the fewest. An earlier analysis of approximately 500 of the donors showed that most TCR beta V segments appeared in productive rearrangements either about 90% or about 30% of the time, which broadly matched IMGT annotations. A further reported finding was that TCR beta sequences accurately predicted the HLA-A and HLA-B alleles for most subjects in the first cohort. The study listed 170 or so TCR beta chains as associated with cytomegalovirus. At a false discovery rate of 0.05, a later analysis linked fewer than 20,000 TCR beta sequences to specific HLA alleles. When HLA alleles, especially DR and DQ, strongly co-occurred, TCR associations were difficult to assign to individual alleles. In this cohort, only TCR beta chains were sequenced, and detectable features were limited by the absence of alpha or paired-chain data. A cluster of highly shared sequence variants was judged likely to be a technical artifact of the sequencing pipeline. The 87-base-pair reads could not distinguish some IMGT-functional V segments, including TRBV6-2 and TRBV6-3, so those segments were excluded. Because counts were too low, 15 to 20 rarely observed V segments, including chromosome 9 orphons, were excluded from the earlier analysis of fewer than 650 of the donors. Most TCR sequences were seen in very few donors, while some public TCRs were found in many individuals.

The library was generated by the immunoSEQ multiplex PCR assay. For the multiplex PCR, a mixture combining 60 forward primers for TCR Vbeta segments and 13 reverse primers for TCR Jbeta segments was used. Amplification of the CDR3 region of rearranged TCR beta genes was performed with a multiplex PCR assay on genomic DNA. The Illumina HiSeq System was used to sequence the amplified TCR beta libraries as 87-base-pair reads. From the authors' description of their analysis: A later analysis counted tens of millions of unique TCR beta chains across the 670 or so repertoires, and some 11 million of these chains were shared by at least two donors. A nearest-neighbor algorithm error-corrected the raw reads and collapsed the reads into unique sequences, merging closely related sequences to remove PCR and sequencing errors. To assign V, D and J gene segments, CDR3 sequences were aligned to IMGT reference sequences. For a sequence to be retained, at least a six-nucleotide match to both a V gene segment and a J gene segment was required. A rearrangement was called productive if the CDR3 had no stop codons and remained in frame with V and J, and every other rearrangement was called non-productive. CDR3 was defined by IMGT convention, running from the second conserved V-encoded cysteine to the conserved J-encoded phenylalanine. The earlier analysis of 550 to 650 of the donors excluded any sequence lacking an unambiguous match to a single V gene segment. In an earlier analysis of roughly 500 of the donors, V segments were called functional above 56.7% productive rearrangements and were called segregating when the between-donor standard deviation exceeded 5%. A statistical classification framework was built for diagnosing cytomegalovirus status from the catalog of TCR beta chain sequences. V and J gene assignment, in a later analysis, came from comparing TCR nucleotide sequences with IMGT/GENE-DB human TR gene sequences. A later analysis assigned CDR3 sequences and most-parsimonious VDJ recombination scenarios with the TCRdist pipeline. A later analysis defined each TCR beta chain by its CDR3 amino acid sequence plus V-gene family, and excluded reads lacking a unique V-gene family. As a way to deal with suspected cross-contamination and a sequencing artifact, a later analysis dropped over 550 nucleotide sequences that were highly shared and had low generation probability. In a later analysis, a clonal expansion index was calculated for each public chain from normalized within-repertoire ranks of inferred template counts. In a later analysis, generation probabilities were computed using a VDJ recombination model fitted to out-of-frame rearrangements, and the results were checked against IGoR. In a later analysis, hypergeometric tests were used to score TCR-TCR, TCR-HLA and TCR-CMV co-occurrence, with a repertoire-size bias correction applied to TCR pairs. A later analysis estimated false discovery rates by permuting HLA or CMV assignments 20 times. In a later analysis, co-occurring TCRs were grouped with DBSCAN, and TCRdist sequence similarity was added when clustering was performed within HLA-allele-positive subsets. Repertoires with fewer than 30,000 or more than 120,000 public chains were left out of co-occurrence clustering, as were several repertoires with anomalous nucleotide sharing. Imported from immuneACCESS, the table was reduced by TCRdb to in-frame sequences with V and J called. These copies leave out some clones; in studies compared against another copy, an unresolved V gene accounts for under half, and the cause of the remainder is not known. V and J calls and clone size are those listed in that table; D and trimming were worked out from the DNA. This specimen's table enumerates 150,000 or so clones. The top ten constitute under 2% of the sample.

Reading from cysteine to phenylalanine, the CDR3 counts 13 amino acids. The CDR3 DNA has 39 bases and is translated from base 1. Via the germline V gene (reference sequence), CDR1 is SSHAT and CDR2 FNYEAQ. The chain is made from TRBV7-7 and TRBJ2-5; 7 of the junction bases match TRBD1. This receptor was identified in a woman aged 45-65 years in good health and CMV-seronegative. Source material: PBMCs. The CDR3 sequence is CASSQDRPETQYF. The DNA sequence is TGTGCTAGCAGCCAGGACAGGCCAGAGACCCAGTACTTC.